Listed below are T cell receptor beta chains from one sample, sequenced in a study of blood T cell repertoires in COVID-19. Only in-frame clones appear in the TCRdb table, and some are missing; sequencing was by immunoSEQ multiplex PCR. The sample yields approximately 150,000 clones, roughly 87% seen once. Material: peripheral blood. These receptor sequences come from an older woman with acute or convalescent COVID-19. The CDR3 runs from the conserved cysteine through the conserved F or W. D genes are given only for firm matches. Clone size is given for some rows only: seen once, a few or many times, or a class if the clone is expanded.

j_call: TRBJ1-4; v_call: TRBV15; d_call: TRBD1; clone_size: NA; cdr3_aa: CATSRGDSQSNEKLFF; cdr3_nt: TGTGCCACCAGCAGAGGGGACAGTCAGAGTAATGAAAAACTGTTTTTT
j_call: TRBJ1-1; v_call: TRBV6-5; d_call: NA; clone_size: NA; cdr3_aa: CAISYVGLLNTEAFF; cdr3_nt: TGTGCCATCTCGTATGTTGGCTTGTTGAACACTGAAGCTTTCTTT
j_call: TRBJ2-2; v_call: TRBV15; d_call: NA; clone_size: NA; cdr3_aa: CATSRDHRGNTGELFF; cdr3_nt: TGTGCCACCAGCAGAGATCACCGGGGGAACACCGGGGAGCTGTTTTTT
j_call: TRBJ2-7; v_call: TRBV4-3; d_call: TRBD2; clone_size: NA; cdr3_aa: CASSQSAGGRLSYEQYF; cdr3_nt: TGCGCCAGCAGCCAATCAGCGGGGGGGCGTCTCTCCTACGAGCAGTACTTC
j_call: TRBJ2-2; v_call: TRBV28; d_call: NA; clone_size: NA; cdr3_aa: CASSRHRTGELFF; cdr3_nt: TGTGCCAGCAGTCGACATAGGACCGGGGAGCTGTTTTTT
j_call: TRBJ1-2; v_call: TRBV6-5; d_call: TRBD1; clone_size: NA; cdr3_aa: CASSYSGDRGLGYTF; cdr3_nt: TGTGCCAGCAGTTACTCTGGGGACAGGGGGCTTGGCTACACCTTC
j_call: TRBJ2-5; v_call: TRBV6-2/TRBV6-3; d_call: TRBD2; clone_size: NA; cdr3_aa: CASSLTSGGAQETQYF; cdr3_nt: TGTGCCAGCAGCCTAACTAGCGGGGGGGCCCAAGAGACCCAGTACTTC
j_call: TRBJ2-1; v_call: TRBV5-1; d_call: NA; clone_size: NA; cdr3_aa: CASSLRSRQGSEQFF; cdr3_nt: TGCGCCAGCAGCTTGCGGAGTCGGCAGGGCTCTGAGCAGTTCTTC
j_call: TRBJ1-1; v_call: TRBV5-1; d_call: NA; clone_size: NA; cdr3_aa: CASSSLDKNTEAFF; cdr3_nt: TGCGCCAGCAGCTCCTTGGACAAGAACACTGAAGCTTTCTTT
j_call: TRBJ2-7; v_call: TRBV9; d_call: NA; clone_size: NA; cdr3_aa: CASSPGAGSYEQYF; cdr3_nt: TGTGCCAGCAGCCCAGGGGCTGGCTCCTACGAGCAGTACTTC
j_call: TRBJ2-2; v_call: TRBV5-1; d_call: NA; clone_size: NA; cdr3_aa: CASSLAAGRNTGELFF; cdr3_nt: TGCGCCAGCAGCTTGGCGGCAGGTCGGAACACCGGGGAGCTGTTTTTT
j_call: TRBJ1-5; v_call: TRBV11-3; d_call: NA; clone_size: NA; cdr3_aa: CATWTELNYSNQPQHF; cdr3_nt: TGTGCTACCTGGACAGAATTAAATTATAGCAATCAGCCCCAGCATTTT
j_call: TRBJ2-2; v_call: TRBV7-3; d_call: TRBD2; clone_size: NA; cdr3_aa: CASSLTPGLAGPGETGELFF; cdr3_nt: TGTGCCAGCAGCTTAACCCCCGGACTAGCGGGTCCGGGAGAGACCGGGGAGCTGTTTTTT
j_call: TRBJ2-5; v_call: TRBV7-9; d_call: TRBD1; clone_size: few; cdr3_aa: CASSGFGTGEETQYF; cdr3_nt: TGTGCCAGCAGCGGGTTCGGGACAGGGGAAGAGACCCAGTACTTC
j_call: TRBJ2-2; v_call: TRBV7-2; d_call: TRBD1; clone_size: NA; cdr3_aa: CASSFSGTGNTGELFF; cdr3_nt: TGTGCCAGCAGCTTTTCGGGGACAGGGAACACCGGGGAGCTGTTTTTT
j_call: TRBJ1-5; v_call: TRBV10-2; d_call: NA; clone_size: NA; cdr3_aa: CASSERQHNQPQHF; cdr3_nt: TGCGCCAGCAGTGAGAGACAGCACAATCAGCCCCAGCATTTT
j_call: TRBJ2-2; v_call: TRBV9; d_call: NA; clone_size: NA; cdr3_aa: CASNSGLGFQTVNTGELFF; cdr3_nt: TGTGCCAGCAACTCCGGTTTAGGCTTCCAGACAGTTAACACCGGGGAGCTGTTTTTT
j_call: TRBJ1-3; v_call: TRBV19; d_call: NA; clone_size: NA; cdr3_aa: CASSIMAVSGNTIYF; cdr3_nt: TGTGCCAGTAGTATAATGGCGGTCTCTGGAAACACCATATATTTT
j_call: TRBJ2-7; v_call: TRBV27; d_call: TRBD2; clone_size: NA; cdr3_aa: CASSPNPLAGGTPWYF; cdr3_nt: TGTGCCAGCAGCCCGAACCCACTAGCGGGAGGGACCCCTTGGTACTTC
j_call: TRBJ1-1; v_call: TRBV6-5; d_call: NA; clone_size: NA; cdr3_aa: CASTRPGTEAFF; cdr3_nt: TGTGCCAGCACCCGCCCGGGCACTGAAGCTTTCTTT
j_call: TRBJ2-3; v_call: TRBV4-3; d_call: NA; clone_size: NA; cdr3_aa: CASSPTRGADPDTQYF; cdr3_nt: TGCGCCAGCAGCCCCACACGGGGGGCGGACCCAGATACGCAGTATTTT
j_call: TRBJ1-6; v_call: TRBV5-1; d_call: NA; clone_size: NA; cdr3_aa: CASSPDTASLHF; cdr3_nt: TGCGCCAGCAGCCCGGACACAGCGTCCCTCCACTTT
j_call: TRBJ2-2; v_call: TRBV6-4; d_call: NA; clone_size: NA; cdr3_aa: CASSAAGNTGELFF; cdr3_nt: TGTGCCAGCAGTGCTGCAGGGAACACCGGGGAGCTGTTTTTT
j_call: TRBJ2-2; v_call: TRBV5-1; d_call: NA; clone_size: NA; cdr3_aa: CASSLEGGTFPGELFF; cdr3_nt: TGCGCCAGCAGCTTGGAGGGAGGAACCTTTCCAGGGGAGCTGTTTTTT
j_call: TRBJ2-3; v_call: TRBV19; d_call: NA; clone_size: NA; cdr3_aa: CASSIQFRGSGTDTQYF; cdr3_nt: TGTGCCAGTAGTATCCAATTTCGAGGGAGTGGCACAGATACGCAGTATTTT
j_call: TRBJ1-1; v_call: TRBV19; d_call: TRBD1; clone_size: NA; cdr3_aa: CASSGQANTEAFF; cdr3_nt: TGTGCCAGTAGTGGACAGGCGAACACTGAAGCTTTCTTT
j_call: TRBJ1-1; v_call: TRBV6-5; d_call: NA; clone_size: NA; cdr3_aa: CASSFDMGNTEAFF; cdr3_nt: TGTGCCAGCAGTTTCGACATGGGGAACACTGAAGCTTTCTTT